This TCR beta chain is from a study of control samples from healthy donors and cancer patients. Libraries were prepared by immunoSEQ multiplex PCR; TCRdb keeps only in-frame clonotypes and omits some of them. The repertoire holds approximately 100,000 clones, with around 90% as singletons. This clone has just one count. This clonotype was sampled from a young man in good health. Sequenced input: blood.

As DNA, the CDR3 is TGTGCCAGCAGCTTTACTAGCGGGAACTATGAGCAGTTCTTC. Protein product: CASSFTSGNYEQFF. The chain joins TRBV5-4 to TRBJ2-1, with TRBD2 identical over 10 bases. V was clipped by 2 bases and J by 8 bases; unmatched bases: 4. Germline V gene sequence: CDR1 SGHNT, CDR2 YYREEE (reference sequence). The CDR3 contains 14 residues.